This TCR beta chain was identified during a study of blood T cells in healthy people across ages. Broader study findings: Lack of knowledge of donor CMV status possibly confounded expanded clonotype changes. Among long-lived donors, naive CD4+ cells were more numerous and diversity higher than in aged donors.

The germline V gene encodes CDR1 SGHKS and CDR2 YYEKEE (reference sequence). With 2 bases removed from V and 0 bases from J, the gap between germline ends came to 12 bases. This CDR3 has 15 amino acids. A remark on this clonotype: Its antigen is unidentified.

Using a J-beta primer mix together with a sample-barcoded 5' primer, a second PCR was run for about 6 to 11 cycles. MiXCR, applied by TCRdb to the 5' RACE reads, yields one record per CDR3 protein. The sample includes about 1.4 million distinct CDR3 sequences, roughly 60% seen only once; the top ten take about 6.3%. The sample taken for sequencing was blood. The source of this sequence is a man aged 18 to 30 in good health. The V and J genes are TRBV5-5 and TRBJ2-7, with TRBD1 as a possible D gene (6 bases). In DNA form, the CDR3 reads TGTGCCAGCAGCTTTAGGTTGGACAGCTCCTACGAGCAGTACTTC. Residues: CASSFRLDSSYEQYF. Looking up the rest from reference TRBV5-5 and TRBJ2-7 gives the full variable domain: DAGVTQSPTHLIKTRGQQVTLRCSPISGHKSVSWYQQVLGQGPQFIFQYYEKEERGRGNFPDRFSARQFPNYSSELNVNALLLGDSALYLCASSFRLDSSYEQYFGPGTRLTVT.